This entry lists 25 T cell receptor beta chains sequenced from one sample in a study of CD8+CD57+ T cells in acquired aplastic anemia. Patients included in sequencing had previously demonstrated CD8+CD57+ cell expansion by flow cytometry. The template used for profiling TCR beta VDJ and CDR3 was genomic DNA. Using its own MiXCR run on the reads, TCRdb lists one record per CDR3 protein. The sample consists of 270,000 or so distinct CDR3 sequences, less than 85% of them appearing once. The specimen was sorted CD4+, CD8+, or CD8+CD57+ T cells (not recorded which) from PBMCs. Every receptor here comes from a human donor with aplastic anemia.

Of note for this clonotype: Since no conserved phenylalanine or tryptophan closes the CDR3, a read error is the likely cause. The genes are TRBV11-3 and TRBJ2-1, with D possibly TRBD1 on 6 matching bases. Germline values: CDR1 SGHNT, CDR2 YENEEA. There are 15 residues in the CDR3. In DNA, the CDR3 is TGTGCCAGCAGCATAGATAGGACAGCCTACAATGAGCAGTTCTCC. Residues: CASSIDRTAYNEQFS.

This rearrangement joins TRBV9 to TRBJ2-5; D not certain. This CDR3 is 14 amino acids long. CDR1 is SGDLS, CDR2 YYNGEE, per germline. V was clipped by 3 bases and J by 14 bases, with 23 bases between them. The CDR3 loop is CASSAGTEKENFYF. CDR3 DNA sequence: TGTGCCAGCAGCGCAGGCACCGAAAAGGAGAATTTTTACTTC.

With respect to this clonotype: A read error may account for a junction end that differs from germline. The chain has TRBV7-3 and TRBJ2-5; no clear D gene. Per germline, CDR1 SGHTA and CDR2 FQGTGA. There are 14 residues in the CDR3. The CDR3 DNA follows: TGTGCCACCAGCAGACACGGCGACACCGAGACGCAGTACTTC. Translating it yields CATSRHGDTETQYF. Full variable domain (outside the CDR3, taken from reference TRBV7-3 and TRBJ2-5): GAGVSQTPSNKVTEKGKYVELRCDPISGHTALYWYRQSLGQGPEFLIYFQGTGAADDSGLPNDRFFAVRPEGSVSTLKIQRTERGDSAVYLCATSRHGDTETQYFGPGTRLLVL.

The genes are TRBV19 and TRBJ2-3; possible D gene TRBD2, 6 bases. The J call may be incorrect, as the DNA end agrees better with TRBJ2-5. The CDR3 loop spans 16 amino acids. Germline lookup yields CDR1 LNHDA and CDR2 SQIVND (reference sequence). The DNA for the CDR3 is TGTGCGACCAGCTTAGTACCCGGGACTTGGGGAGAGACCCAGTACTTC. It is translated as CATSLVPGTWGETQYF.

Comments on this clonotype: At one end the junction does not follow the germline gene, possibly because of a read error. V gene TRBV7-9 combines with J gene TRBJ2-5, with D perhaps given as TRBD1 or TRBD2 (5 bases each). Germline loops: CDR1 SEHNR, CDR2 FQNEAQ (reference sequence). CDR3 length: 14 amino acids. The CDR3 sequence: CASSLGSGRRNEQF. Here the CDR3 DNA reads TGTGCCAGCAGCTTGGGGTCAGGGAGAAGGAATGAGCAGTTC.

In the case of this clonotype: The final CDR3 position lacks the conserved phenylalanine or tryptophan, pointing to a likely read error. The DNA is left out, because the CDR3 cannot be placed on it with certainty; the CDR3 is given as TCRdb lists it. This sequence joins TRBV2 and TRBJ2-5; the table's D call of TRBD1 was not tested on the DNA. The CDR3 region is 16 residues in length, termini included. CDR1 SNHLY and CDR2 FYNNEI come from the germline V gene. CDR3 loop: CASSDGGIHAQVFRPG.

The chain combines TRBV20-1 with TRBJ2-1; TRBD2 is a possible D gene (5 bases). The CDR3 totals 12 residues. Germline assignment: CDR1 DFQATT and CDR2 SNEGSKA (reference sequence). Trimming left V 5 bases short and J 14 bases short, with 19 bases between. DNA of the CDR3: TGCAGTGCTGACATCGGGGTACACGTTGAGTTCTTC. Protein sequence: CSADIGVHVEFF.

V is TRBV19 and J is TRBJ2-3; TRBD2 aligns across 11 bases. This CDR3 has 15 residues. Germline V gene sequence: CDR1 LNHDA, CDR2 SQIVND (reference sequence). V shed 5 bases and J 2 bases; nucleotides not matched to a gene: 3. The CDR3 region has the DNA TGTGCCAGTAGTGGTAGCGGGGGGGCCACAGATACGCAGTATTTT. It translates to CASSGSGGATDTQYF.

In this sample, this clonotype turned up once. The rearrangement links TRBV7-8 to TRBJ2-7; 7 bases align to TRBD2. CDR1 is SGHVS, CDR2 FQNEAQ, per germline. The V segment lost 3 bases and the J segment 1 base; nucleotides outside the gene matches: 15. CDR3 length: 18 residues. The CDR3 loop is CASSFPGGPTAHSYEQYV. The CDR3 DNA reads as TGTGCCAGCAGCTTTCCGGGAGGTCCGACAGCCCATTCCTACGAGCAGTACGTC.

This clonotype was seen just once. V is TRBV7-6 and J is TRBJ2-7; D possibly matches TRBD1 or TRBD2 (5 bases each). The CDR3 runs to 18 residues. V dropped 3 bases and J dropped 3 bases, with 24 bases sitting between them. The V gene's germline CDR1 is SGHVS and CDR2 FNYEAQ. The CDR3 spells CASSFHHGAKEPHYEQYV. The CDR3 DNA is TGTGCCAGCAGCTTTCATCACGGGGCAAAAGAGCCCCACTACGAGCAGTACGTC.

This clonotype was recorded once. The V and J genes are TRBV7-9 and TRBJ1-2; D not resolved. The germline V gene has CDR1 SEHNR and CDR2 FQNEAQ (reference sequence). Trimming removed 2 bases from V and 14 bases from J, with 24 bases in between. The CDR3 runs to 15 residues. CDR3 region: CASSLIPGELYFGTF. The CDR3 nucleotides are TGTGCCAGCAGCTTAATACCCGGGGAGCTGTATTTTGGAACCTTC. The complete variable domain, with remaining parts taken from reference TRBV7-9 and TRBJ1-2, reads DTGVSQNPRHKITKRGQNVTFRCDPISEHNRLYWYRQTLGQGPEFLTYFQNEAQLEKSRLLSDRFSAERPKGSFSTLEIQRTEQGDSAMYLCASSLIPGELYFGTFGSGTRLTVV.

The chain is built from TRBV7-2 and TRBJ2-7; possibly TRBD1 or TRBD2 for D (5 bases each). Germline CDR1 reads SGHTA; CDR2 reads FQGNSA. V lost 3 bases and J 1 base, leaving 22 bases between the germline ends. The CDR3 has 18 residues. CDR3 sequence reads: CASSFQGDGAALSYEQYV. CDR3 nucleotides: TGTGCCAGCAGCTTTCAGGGAGACGGGGCAGCCCTTTCCTACGAGCAGTACGTC.

The CDR3 DNA reads as TGTGCCAGCAGTGTGGGACAGGCGAACCTGGCCGAGCAGTACGTC. Translation: CASSVGQANLAEQYV. This rearrangement joins TRBV6-4 to TRBJ2-7; 8 nucleotides line up with TRBD1. The ends lost 4 bases at V and 6 bases at J; junction bases unmatched: 11. Germline V gene lookup returns CDR1 MRHNA and CDR2 SNTAGT. This CDR3 has 15 residues.

The rearrangement links TRBV10-1 to TRBJ2-3, with 10 bases lining up with TRBD2. Germline loops: CDR1 WNHNN, CDR2 SYGVQD (reference sequence). This CDR3 is built from 15 residues. Unmatched junction bases numbered 13, after V lost 8 bases and J lost 8 bases. The CDR3 DNA reads as TGCGCCAGCTCCCCAAGCGGGGGGGCCGGTGGTACGCAGTATTTT. Protein: CASSPSGGAGGTQYF.

On this clonotype itself: The junction differs from germline at one of its ends, possibly a read error. V usage is TRBV7-3 and J usage is TRBJ2-2; the match to TRBD1 covers 8 bases. CDR3 length: 14 amino acids. Germline V gives CDR1 SGHTA, CDR2 FQGTGA. Here the CDR3 reads CASNHRGNTCEAFF. In DNA form, the CDR3 reads TGTGCCAGCAACCACAGGGGGAACACCTGTGAGGCGTTCTTT.

This chain uses TRBV5-5 with TRBJ1-2, with D perhaps TRBD1 (6 bases). V lost 4 bases and J lost 8, with 15 bases in between. The CDR3 covers 13 residues. The germline CDR1 and CDR2 sequences are SGHKS and YYEKEE (reference sequence). DNA of the CDR3: TGTGCCAGCAGCGAACCCCAGGGGAACGGCTACACCTTC. It encodes CASSEPQGNGYTF. Full variable domain (remainder filled in from reference TRBV5-5 and TRBJ1-2): DAGVTQSPTHLIKTRGQQVTLRCSPISGHKSVSWYQQVLGQGPQFIFQYYEKEERGRGNFPDRFSARQFPNYSSELNVNALLLGDSALYLCASSEPQGNGYTFGSGTRLTVV.

Worth noting for this clonotype: The junction does not match germline at one end; this may be a read error. This chain connects TRBV15 to TRBJ2-3; D not resolved. The CDR3 has 14 amino acids. Germline loops: CDR1 LNHNV, CDR2 YYDKDF (reference sequence). This chain's CDR3 is CATSRLVGQPPQFF. In nucleotides, the CDR3 is TGTGCCACCAGCAGACTCGTGGGTCAGCCTCCGCAGTTTTTT.

As to this clonotype: The junction departs from germline at one end; a sequencing error may be responsible. V gene TRBV7-9 combines with J gene TRBJ2-5; 15 nucleotides agree with TRBD2. Per the germline V gene, CDR1 is SEHNR and CDR2 is FQNEAQ (reference sequence). CDR3 size: 14 residues. The CDR3 loop is CASSRGTSGGSDTF. The CDR3 DNA reads as TGTGCCAGCAGCCGTGGGACTAGCGGGGGGTCGGATACGTTC.

The rearrangement links TRBV19 to TRBJ2-5, with D possibly being TRBD2 (6 bases). The CDR3 contains 15 residues. V lost 9 bases and J 11 bases, leaving 28 bases between the germline ends. Germline CDR1 reads LNHDA; CDR2 reads SQIVND (reference sequence). The CDR3 coding sequence is TGTGCCAGCAGCATAGCGGAGGGGACCAAAGATGAGCAGTACTTC. The encoded protein is CASSIAEGTKDEQYF.

Note on this clonotype: No conserved phenylalanine or tryptophan is present at the end of the CDR3, so a read error is the likely explanation. Because the CDR3's place on the DNA is in doubt, the DNA is left out and the CDR3 is given as listed by TCRdb. The chain has TRBV7-9 and TRBJ2-3; the DNA was not used to check the table's D call, TRBD1. Germline V gene lookup returns CDR1 SEHNR and CDR2 FQNEAQ (reference sequence). The CDR3 spans 13 amino acids, including both terminal residues. CDR3 in amino acids: CASGDGGSGTRYY.

This chain connects TRBV20-1 to TRBJ1-2, with TRBD1 matching over 8 bases. Germline loops: CDR1 DFQATT, CDR2 SNEGSKA (reference sequence). This CDR3 has 14 residues. J was trimmed by 4 bases and V by 1 base; bases with no gene match: 5. CDR3 protein: CSARVGDRLYGYTF. DNA of the CDR3: TGCAGTGCTAGAGTCGGGGACAGGCTCTATGGCTACACCTTC.

This clonotype was recorded only once. J is TRBJ2-5 and V is TRBV2; 8 bases are a match to TRBD2. Germline V gene data show CDR1 as SNHLY and CDR2 as FYNNEI. The CDR3 has 16 residues. V gave up 6 bases and J gave up 2 bases; unmatched junction bases: 11. CDR3 DNA sequence: TGTGCCAGCAGCGACGATTCGGGGGGGCGGCAAGAGACCCAGTACTTC. Translation: CASSDDSGGRQETQYF.

DNA of the CDR3: TGTGCCAGCAGCTTAGCTCCAGGCCCCGCAGCGCTGTACTACGAGCAGTACGTC. Encoded protein: CASSLAPGPAALYYEQYV. The V gene is TRBV7-8, the J gene TRBJ2-7, with no clear D. Germline V gene data show CDR1 as SGHVS and CDR2 as FQNEAQ. The V end was cut by 0 bases, the J end by 3 bases, with 21 bases between. CDR3 length equals 18 residues.

The chain recombines TRBV9 with TRBJ2-5; D might be TRBD2 (5 bases). The V gene lost 4 bases and the J gene lost 4 bases, with 17 bases spanning the gap. This CDR3 is built from 15 residues. Germline CDR1 is SGDLS and CDR2 is YYNGEE. CDR3 residues: CASSLAHQTTETQYF. In DNA form, the CDR3 reads TGTGCCAGCAGCTTAGCGCACCAGACCACAGAGACCCAGTACTTC. The whole variable domain, remainder taken from reference TRBV9 and TRBJ2-5, is DSGVTQTPKHLITATGQRVTLRCSPRSGDLSVYWYQQSLDQGLQFLIQYYNGEERAKGNILERFSAQQFPDLHSELNLSSLELGDSALYFCASSLAHQTTETQYFGPGTRLLVL.

This sequence joins TRBV5-8 and TRBJ1-6; D gene uncertain. The CDR3 extends over 14 amino acids. Trimming removed 2 bases from V and 9 bases from J, with 12 bases in between. The germline gives CDR1 SGHTS, CDR2 YDEGEE. CDR3 in DNA: TGTGCCAGCAGCTTCCCTGGGGAGGGTTCACCCCTCCACTTT. Amino acid sequence: CASSFPGEGSPLHF.